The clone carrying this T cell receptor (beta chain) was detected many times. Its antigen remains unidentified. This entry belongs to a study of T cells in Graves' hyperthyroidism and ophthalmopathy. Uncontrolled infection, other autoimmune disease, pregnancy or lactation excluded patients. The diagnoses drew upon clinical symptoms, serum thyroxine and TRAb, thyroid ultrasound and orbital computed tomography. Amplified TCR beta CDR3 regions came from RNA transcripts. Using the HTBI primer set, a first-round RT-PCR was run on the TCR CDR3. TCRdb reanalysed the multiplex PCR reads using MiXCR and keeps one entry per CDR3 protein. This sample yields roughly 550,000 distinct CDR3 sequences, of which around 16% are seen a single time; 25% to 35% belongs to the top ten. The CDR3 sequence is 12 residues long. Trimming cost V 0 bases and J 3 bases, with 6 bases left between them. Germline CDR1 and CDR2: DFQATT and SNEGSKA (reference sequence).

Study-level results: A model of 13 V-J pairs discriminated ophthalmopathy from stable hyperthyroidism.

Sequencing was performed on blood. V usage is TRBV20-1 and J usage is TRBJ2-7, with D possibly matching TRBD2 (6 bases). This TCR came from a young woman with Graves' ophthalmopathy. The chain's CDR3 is CSAREGGYEQYF. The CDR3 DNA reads TGCAGTGCTAGAGAGGGGGGCTACGAGCAGTACTTC.